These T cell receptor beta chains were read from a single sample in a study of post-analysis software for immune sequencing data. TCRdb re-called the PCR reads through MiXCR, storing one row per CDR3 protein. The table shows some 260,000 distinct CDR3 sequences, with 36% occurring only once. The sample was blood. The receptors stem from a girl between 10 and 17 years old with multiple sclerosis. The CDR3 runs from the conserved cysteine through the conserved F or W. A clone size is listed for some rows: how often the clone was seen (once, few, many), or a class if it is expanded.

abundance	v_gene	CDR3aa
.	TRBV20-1	CSASLQGTEQYF
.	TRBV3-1	CASSQDLLALAGVWDTQYF
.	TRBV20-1	CSALAGGAVTDTQYF
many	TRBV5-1	CASSPDSPYYGYTF
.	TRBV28	CASRYTGGPQHF
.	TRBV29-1	CSVEGGLGQPQHF
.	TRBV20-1	CSARAWGVHQPQHF
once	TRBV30	CAFSGTSGPKRRETQYF
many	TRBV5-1	CASSPDTDTQYF
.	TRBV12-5	CASGLVGAGGRETQYF
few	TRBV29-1	CSVGPGDGGELFF
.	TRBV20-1	CSATRGGAYEQYF
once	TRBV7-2	CASSLNSNQPQRF
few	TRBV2	CASKDRGRTNEKLFF
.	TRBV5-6	CASGLQGPYNEQVF
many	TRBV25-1	CASSAGNTEAFF
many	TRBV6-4	CASSDPGQGADTQYF
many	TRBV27	CASSLTGGGARNQPQHF
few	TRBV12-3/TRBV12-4	CASRQQGAFGYTF
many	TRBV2	CASRPGQPESYGYTF
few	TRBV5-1	CASSPTGTGGADTQYF
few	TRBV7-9	CASSFGMNTEAFF
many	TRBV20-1	CSADRGETQYF
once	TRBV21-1	CASSPLGQGLSYEQYF
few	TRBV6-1	CASRMTGVRGNEQFF
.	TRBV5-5	CASSWDQPGPQHF
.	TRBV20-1	CSAPSGGPNYGYTF